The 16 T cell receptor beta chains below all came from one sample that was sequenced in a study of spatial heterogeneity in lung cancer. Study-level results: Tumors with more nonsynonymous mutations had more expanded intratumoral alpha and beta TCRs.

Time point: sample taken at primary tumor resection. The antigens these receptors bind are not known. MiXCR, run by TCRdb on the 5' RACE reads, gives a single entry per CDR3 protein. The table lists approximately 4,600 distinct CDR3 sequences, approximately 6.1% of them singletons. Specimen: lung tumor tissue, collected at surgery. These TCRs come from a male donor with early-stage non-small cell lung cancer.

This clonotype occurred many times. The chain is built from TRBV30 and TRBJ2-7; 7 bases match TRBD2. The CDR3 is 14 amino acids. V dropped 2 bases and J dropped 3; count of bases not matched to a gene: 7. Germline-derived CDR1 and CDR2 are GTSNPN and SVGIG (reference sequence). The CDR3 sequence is CAWSTGGSNYEQYF. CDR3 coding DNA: TGTGCCTGGAGTACGGGGGGATCAAACTACGAGCAGTACTTC.

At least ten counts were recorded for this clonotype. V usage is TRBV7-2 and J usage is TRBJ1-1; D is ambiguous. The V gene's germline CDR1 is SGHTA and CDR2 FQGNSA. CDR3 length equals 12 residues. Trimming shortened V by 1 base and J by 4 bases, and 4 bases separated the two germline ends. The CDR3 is CASSLGSTEAFF. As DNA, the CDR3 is TGTGCCAGCAGCTTAGGGTCCACTGAAGCTTTCTTT.

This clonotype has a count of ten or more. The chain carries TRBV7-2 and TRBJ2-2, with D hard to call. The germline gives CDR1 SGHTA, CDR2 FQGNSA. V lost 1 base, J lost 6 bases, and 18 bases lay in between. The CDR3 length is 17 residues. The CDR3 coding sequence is TGTGCCAGCAGCTTAGGGCCGGGCCATCCGTCGTCCGGGGAGCTGTTTTTT. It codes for CASSLGPGHPSSGELFF.

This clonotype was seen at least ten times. CDR3 DNA: TGTGCCACCAGCAGGGAGAGCGGGAGATCTGGGTACGAGCAGTACTTC. This sequence encodes CATSRESGRSGYEQYF. This sequence joins TRBV15 and TRBJ2-7; 8 nucleotides align to TRBD2. V trimming: 3 bases; J trimming: 4 bases; junction bases outside the gene matches: 11. The germline CDR1 and CDR2 sequences are LNHNV and YYDKDF (reference sequence). The CDR3 is 16 amino acids.

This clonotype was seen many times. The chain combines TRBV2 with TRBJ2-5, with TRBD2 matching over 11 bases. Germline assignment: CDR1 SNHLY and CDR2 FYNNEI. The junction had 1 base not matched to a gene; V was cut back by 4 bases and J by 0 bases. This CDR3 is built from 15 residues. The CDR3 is CASSGTSGYQETQYF. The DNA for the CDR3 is TGTGCCAGCAGTGGGACTAGCGGGTACCAAGAGACCCAGTACTTC.

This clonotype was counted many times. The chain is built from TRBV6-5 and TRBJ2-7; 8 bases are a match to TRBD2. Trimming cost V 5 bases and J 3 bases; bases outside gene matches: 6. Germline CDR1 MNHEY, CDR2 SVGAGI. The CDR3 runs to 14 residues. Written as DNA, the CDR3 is TGTGCCAGCAGTCAACCGGGACTAGGCTACGAGCAGTACTTC. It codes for CASSQPGLGYEQYF.

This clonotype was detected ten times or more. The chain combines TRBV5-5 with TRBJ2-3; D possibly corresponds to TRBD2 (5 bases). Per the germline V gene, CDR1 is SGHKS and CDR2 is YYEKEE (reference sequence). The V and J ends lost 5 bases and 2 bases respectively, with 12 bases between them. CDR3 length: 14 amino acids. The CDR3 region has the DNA TGTGCCAGCAGTTTTCCGCTAGCCACAGATACGCAGTATTTT. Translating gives CASSFPLATDTQYF.

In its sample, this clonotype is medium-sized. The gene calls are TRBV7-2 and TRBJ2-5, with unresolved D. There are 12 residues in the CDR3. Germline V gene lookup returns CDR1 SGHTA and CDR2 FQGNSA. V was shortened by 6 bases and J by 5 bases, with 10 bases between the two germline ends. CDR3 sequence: CASSVLSETQYF. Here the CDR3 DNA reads TGTGCCAGCAGTGTCTTATCGGAGACCCAGTACTTC.

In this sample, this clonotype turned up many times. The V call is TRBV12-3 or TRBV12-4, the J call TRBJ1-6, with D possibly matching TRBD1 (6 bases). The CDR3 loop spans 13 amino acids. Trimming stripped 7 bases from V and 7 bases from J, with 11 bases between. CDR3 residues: CASTQGHNSPLHF. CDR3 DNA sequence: TGTGCCAGCACTCAGGGACACAATTCACCCCTCCACTTT.

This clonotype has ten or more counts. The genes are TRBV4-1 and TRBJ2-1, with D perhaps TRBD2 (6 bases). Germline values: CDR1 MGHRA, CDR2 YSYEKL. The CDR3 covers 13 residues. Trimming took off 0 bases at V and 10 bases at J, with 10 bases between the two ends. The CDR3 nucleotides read TGCGCCAGCAGCCAAGACAGGGACTTCGAGCAGTTCTTC. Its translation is CASSQDRDFEQFF.

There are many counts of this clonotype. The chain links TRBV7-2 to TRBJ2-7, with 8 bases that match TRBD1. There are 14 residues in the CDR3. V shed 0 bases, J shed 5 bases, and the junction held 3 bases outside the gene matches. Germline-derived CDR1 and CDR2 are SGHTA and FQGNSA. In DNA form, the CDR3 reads TGTGCCAGCAGCTTAGCGGGACAGGCCAACGAGCAGTACTTC. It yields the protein CASSLAGQANEQYF.

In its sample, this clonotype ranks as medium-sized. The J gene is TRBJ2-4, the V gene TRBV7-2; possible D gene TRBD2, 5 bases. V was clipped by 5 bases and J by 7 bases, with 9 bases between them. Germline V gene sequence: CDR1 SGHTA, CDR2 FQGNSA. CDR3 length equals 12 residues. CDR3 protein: CASSPGKNIQYF. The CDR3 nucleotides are TGTGCCAGCAGCCCCGGGAAGAACATTCAGTACTTC.

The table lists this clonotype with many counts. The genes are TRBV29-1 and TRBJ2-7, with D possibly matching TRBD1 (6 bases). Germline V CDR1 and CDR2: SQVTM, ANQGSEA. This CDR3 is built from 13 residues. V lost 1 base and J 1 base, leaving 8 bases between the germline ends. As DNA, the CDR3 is TGCAGCGTTGAAGGGGACACATCCTACGAGCAGTACTTC. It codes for CSVEGDTSYEQYF.

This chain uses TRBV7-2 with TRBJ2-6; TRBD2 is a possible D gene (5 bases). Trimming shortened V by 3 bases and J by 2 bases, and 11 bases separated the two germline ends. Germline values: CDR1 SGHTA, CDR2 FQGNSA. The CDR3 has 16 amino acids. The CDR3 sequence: CASSLRVSAGANVLTF. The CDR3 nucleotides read TGTGCCAGCAGCTTGAGGGTGTCGGCTGGGGCCAACGTCCTGACTTTC.

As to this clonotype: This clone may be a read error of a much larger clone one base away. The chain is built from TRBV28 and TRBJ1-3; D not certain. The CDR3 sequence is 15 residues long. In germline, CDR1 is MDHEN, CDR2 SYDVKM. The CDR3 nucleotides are TGTGCCAGCAGTTCCCCACATAACTCTGGAAACACCATGTATTTT. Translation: CASSSPHNSGNTMYF.

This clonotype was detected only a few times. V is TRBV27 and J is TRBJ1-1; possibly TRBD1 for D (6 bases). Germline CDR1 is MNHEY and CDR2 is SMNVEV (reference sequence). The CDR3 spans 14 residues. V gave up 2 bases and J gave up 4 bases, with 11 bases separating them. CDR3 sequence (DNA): TGTGCCAGCAGTTTAACGGAGGGGGGCACTGAAGCTTTCTTT. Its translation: CASSLTEGGTEAFF.